A selection of T cell receptor beta chains follows, all from one sample in a study of chemoradiotherapy in HPV16-positive cancers. The protocol was immunoSEQ multiplex PCR, while the TCRdb copy is restricted to in-frame clones and leaves out a portion. The sample has tens of thousands of clones, about 86% seen once. Material: blood, obtained from a patient who underwent chemoradiotherapy. These receptor sequences come from a human donor with HPV-associated anogenital cancer. CDR3s include the opening cysteine and the closing phenylalanine or tryptophan. D genes are given only for firm matches. Only some rows state a clone size, as once, few, many or a class for expanded clones.

V gene	clone size	J gene	D gene	CDR3 DNA	CDR3 protein
TRBV2	-	TRBJ2-6	-	TGTGCCAGCTTCGGCTCTGGGGCCAACGTCCTGACTTTC	CASFGSGANVLTF
TRBV9	-	TRBJ1-2	-	TGTGCCAGCAGCGAACCAACCAACTATGGCTACACCTTC	CASSEPTNYGYTF
TRBV7-9	-	TRBJ1-2	-	TGTGCCAGCAGCTTAGGAATTGGAGGGACTGACTATGGCTACACCTTC	CASSLGIGGTDYGYTF
TRBV7-8	-	TRBJ1-2	-	TGTGCCAGCAGCTTAGTCCCCGGGACACTGAATTACTATGGCTACACCTTC	CASSLVPGTLNYYGYTF
TRBV2	-	TRBJ2-5	TRBD1	TGTGCCAGCAGCTTCTGGGACAGACAAGAGACCCAGTACTTC	CASSFWDRQETQYF
TRBV5-1	-	TRBJ2-3	-	TGCGCCAGCAGCTCCCTAGTGGACCACGCGGATACGCAGTATTTT	CASSSLVDHADTQYF
TRBV5-1	-	TRBJ2-2	TRBD1	TGCGCCAGCAGCTTGTGGACAGGCAAGAACACCGGGGAGCTGTTTTTT	CASSLWTGKNTGELFF
TRBV11-2	-	TRBJ1-1	-	TGTGCCAGCAGCTTAGAGGCCGTGAGCACTGAAGCTTTCTTT	CASSLEAVSTEAFF
TRBV7-9	-	TRBJ1-3	-	TGTGCCAGCAGCCTAGGGGCCTCTGGAAACACCATATATTTT	CASSLGASGNTIYF
TRBV4-3	-	TRBJ2-1	-	TGCGCCAGCAGCCGGGGGGCAGCCTACAATGAGCAGTTCTTC	CASSRGAAYNEQFF
TRBV14	-	TRBJ1-6	-	TGTGCCAGCAGCCAAGGACGGGAAAATTCACCCCTCCACTTT	CASSQGRENSPLHF
TRBV6-1	-	TRBJ1-1	TRBD1	TGTGCCAGCAGTGAAGCGTTGGGACAGCGTCCTATGAACACTGAAGCTTTCTTT	CASSEALGQRPMNTEAFF
TRBV5-1	-	TRBJ2-5	TRBD2	TGCGCCAGCAGCCCGACGTCTAGCGGGGCTCAAGAGACCCAGTACTTC	CASSPTSSGAQETQYF
TRBV10-3	-	TRBJ2-5	-	TGTGCCATCAAGGAACAGGGCGGCGAGACCCAGTACTTC	CAIKEQGGETQYF
TRBV11-2	-	TRBJ2-7	TRBD2	TGTGCCAGCAGCTTGAGATCTAGCGGGGGGATAAACTACGAGCAGTACTTC	CASSLRSSGGINYEQYF
TRBV7-3	-	TRBJ1-1	TRBD1	TGTGCCAGCAGGGGACAGGGGGACACTGAAGCTTTCTTT	CASRGQGDTEAFF
TRBV5-1	-	TRBJ1-3	-	TGCGCCAGCAGTCCGTACAGTCGGGACACAAGCTCTGGAAACACCATATATTTT	CASSPYSRDTSSGNTIYF
TRBV2	-	TRBJ2-7	-	TGTGCCAGCAGTGACCCCGCCGGGGGGCTTGGAGAGCAGTACTTC	CASSDPAGGLGEQYF
TRBV11-3	-	TRBJ1-1	TRBD1	TGTGCCAGCAGCCCCTGGGACAGTAATGAAGCTTTCTTT	CASSPWDSNEAFF
TRBV11-1	-	TRBJ2-5	TRBD2	TGTGCCAGCAGTTTACAAGCGGGGAACCAAGAGACCCAGTACTTC	CASSLQAGNQETQYF
TRBV18	-	TRBJ2-7	TRBD2	TGTGCCAGCTCACCACCGGCTAGCGGTTCCTACGAGCAGTACTTC	CASSPPASGSYEQYF
TRBV7-2	-	TRBJ1-2	-	TGTGCCAGCAGCCCAAGGGATAGATATGGCTACACCTTC	CASSPRDRYGYTF
TRBV10-2	-	TRBJ1-2	-	TGCGCCAGCAGTAATACGGACAGCGCCTTTAACTATGGCTACACCTTC	CASSNTDSAFNYGYTF
TRBV6-5	-	TRBJ1-1	TRBD1	TGTGCCAGCAGCTCCGGGACAGGGAACACTGAAGCTTTCTTT	CASSSGTGNTEAFF
TRBV10-3	-	TRBJ2-5	TRBD1	TGTGCCATCAGTGATCCCGGACAGGGGGATTCAGAGACCCAGTACTTC	CAISDPGQGDSETQYF
TRBV25-1	-	TRBJ2-7	TRBD1	TGTGCCAGCAGTCCTCTGTCGGGACAGGGTACCTACGAGCAGTACTTC	CASSPLSGQGTYEQYF
TRBV7-9	-	TRBJ1-1	-	TGTGCCAGCAGCTTAGGGGAGGTAGTCACTGAAGCTTTCTTT	CASSLGEVVTEAFF
TRBV4-2	-	TRBJ2-5	-	TGTGCCAGCAGCCAAGTGGGCCGACTTGGGGAAGAGACCCAGTACTTC	CASSQVGRLGEETQYF
TRBV6-5	-	TRBJ1-4	-	TGTGCCAGCAGCGCCGAAGCAGGGATTAATGAAAAACTGTTTTTT	CASSAEAGINEKLFF
TRBV18	few	TRBJ1-2	-	TGTGCCAGCTCACAGACAGGCGAGAGCTATGGCTACACCTTC	CASSQTGESYGYTF
TRBV6-1	-	TRBJ1-6	-	TGTGCCAGCGAGACGGAATCGGGTTCACCCCTCCACTTT	CASETESGSPLHF
TRBV7-9	-	TRBJ2-5	-	TGTGCCAGCAGCCTGGGGGCGGAAGAGACCCAGTACTTC	CASSLGAEETQYF
TRBV7-9	-	TRBJ2-4	TRBD1	TGTGCCAGCAGCTCAAACAGGGGATCGAACATTCAGTACTTC	CASSSNRGSNIQYF
TRBV14	-	TRBJ1-1	-	TGTGCCAGCAGCCAAGCTACGGGAGGGAAAGGGAACACTGAAGCTTTCTTT	CASSQATGGKGNTEAFF
TRBV21-1	few	TRBJ2-7	-	TGTGCCAGCAGCAAAGCTCCCCCCCTCCGGGTTCAGAGCTCCTACGAGCAGTACTTC	CASSKAPPLRVQSSYEQYF
TRBV5-1	once	TRBJ2-7	-	TGCGCCAGCAGCTTGGCTATGGGGACTGCCTACGAGCAGTACTTC	CASSLAMGTAYEQYF
TRBV19	-	TRBJ1-2	-	TGTGCCAGTAGTCTCCAGGTTAACTATGGCTACACCTTC	CASSLQVNYGYTF
TRBV5-1	-	TRBJ1-4	-	TGCGCCAGCAGCTTGGCCTGGGGGCGCGAAAAACTGTTTTTT	CASSLAWGREKLFF
TRBV5-1	-	TRBJ2-3	TRBD2	TGCGCCAGCAGCCCCAGCGGGGGGGGAGTAGATACGCAGTATTTT	CASSPSGGGVDTQYF
TRBV5-5	-	TRBJ1-2	-	TGTGCCAGCAGGTGGACAGAGATTACTAACTATGGCTACACCTTC	CASRWTEITNYGYTF
TRBV6-6	-	TRBJ1-1	-	TGTGCCAGCACCACGAAGGGTGAAGCTTTCTTT	CASTTKGEAFF
TRBV19	-	TRBJ1-1	TRBD1	TGTGCCAGTAGTATACAGGGGGGCACTGAAGCTTTCTTT	CASSIQGGTEAFF
TRBV19	-	TRBJ1-6	-	TGTGCCACTAGGGATGCCTCCTATAATTCACCCCTCCACTTT	CATRDASYNSPLHF
TRBV11-1	-	TRBJ1-5	-	TGTGCCAGCAGCTTGGATGGATTTGGCAATCAGCCCCAGCATTTT	CASSLDGFGNQPQHF
TRBV7-9	-	TRBJ1-2	-	TGTGCCAGCAGCCCGGACGGTCACTATGGCTACACCTTC	CASSPDGHYGYTF
TRBV7-9	-	TRBJ2-7	TRBD1	TGTGCCAGCAGCTTACGGGACAGGGGCCACGAGCAGTACTTC	CASSLRDRGHEQYF
TRBV7-9	-	TRBJ2-2	TRBD2	TGTGCCAGCAGCCCGAGGGACCCCCGGGGGGGACTTTTCACCGGGGAGCTGTTTTTT	CASSPRDPRGGLFTGELFF
TRBV7-8	-	TRBJ1-4	-	TGTGCCAGCAGCTTGACAGAGAAGAATGAAAAACTGTTTTTT	CASSLTEKNEKLFF
TRBV27	-	TRBJ2-7	-	TGTGCCAGCACCCCCTATGAAGGAGTTTACGAGCAGTACTTC	CASTPYEGVYEQYF
TRBV23-1	-	TRBJ1-1	-	TGCGCCAGCATGGTCGGTTCCGCTATGAACACTGAAGCTTTCTTT	CASMVGSAMNTEAFF
TRBV5-6	-	TRBJ2-7	-	TGTGCCAGCAGCTTGCCGTACGGCCCTGACTCCTACGAGCAGTACTTC	CASSLPYGPDSYEQYF
TRBV6-5	-	TRBJ1-3	-	TGTGCCAGCAGAGTCGGTGGGATAGGAAACACCATATATTTT	CASRVGGIGNTIYF